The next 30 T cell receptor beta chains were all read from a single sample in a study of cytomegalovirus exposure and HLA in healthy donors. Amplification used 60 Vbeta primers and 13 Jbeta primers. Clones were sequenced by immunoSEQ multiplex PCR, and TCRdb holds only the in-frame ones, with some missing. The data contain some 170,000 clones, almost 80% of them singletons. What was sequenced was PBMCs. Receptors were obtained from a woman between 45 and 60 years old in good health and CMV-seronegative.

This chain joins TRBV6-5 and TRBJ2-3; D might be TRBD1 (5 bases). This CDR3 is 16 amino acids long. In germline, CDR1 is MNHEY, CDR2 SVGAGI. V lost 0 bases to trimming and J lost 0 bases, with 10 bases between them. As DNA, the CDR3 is TGTGCCAGCAGTTACTCAGGGGTGCTAAGCACAGATACGCAGTATTTT. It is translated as CASSYSGVLSTDTQYF.

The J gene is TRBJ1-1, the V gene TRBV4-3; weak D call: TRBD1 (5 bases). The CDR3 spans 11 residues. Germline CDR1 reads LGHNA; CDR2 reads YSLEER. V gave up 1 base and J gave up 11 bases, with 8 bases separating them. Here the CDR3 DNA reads TGCGCCAGCAGCCAAGGGACACGGGCTTTCTTT. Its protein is CASSQGTRAFF.

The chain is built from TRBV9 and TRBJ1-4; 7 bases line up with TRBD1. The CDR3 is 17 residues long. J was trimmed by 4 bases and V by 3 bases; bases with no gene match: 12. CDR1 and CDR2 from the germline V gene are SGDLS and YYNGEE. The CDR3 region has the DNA TGTGCCAGCAGCGGCCGACAGGGCGGACCCCTTAATGAAAAACTGTTTTTT. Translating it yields CASSGRQGGPLNEKLFF.

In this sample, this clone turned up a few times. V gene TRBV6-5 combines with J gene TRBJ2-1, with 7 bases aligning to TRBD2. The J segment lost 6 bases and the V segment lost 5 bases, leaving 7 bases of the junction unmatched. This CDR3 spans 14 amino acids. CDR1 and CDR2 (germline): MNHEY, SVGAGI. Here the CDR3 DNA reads TGTGCCAGCAGTCAACTAGCGTCTGGCAATGAGCAGTTCTTC. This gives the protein CASSQLASGNEQFF.

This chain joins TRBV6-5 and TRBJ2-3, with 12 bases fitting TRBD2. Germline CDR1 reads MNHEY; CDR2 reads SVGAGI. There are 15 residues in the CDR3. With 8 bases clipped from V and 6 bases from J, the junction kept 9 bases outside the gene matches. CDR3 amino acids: CASRNGLAGWDTQYF. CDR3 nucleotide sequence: TGTGCCAGCCGTAACGGACTAGCGGGGTGGGATACGCAGTATTTT.

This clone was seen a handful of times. This CDR3 reads CASSQARPGGYYGYTF. CDR3 nucleotides: TGTGCCAGCAGCCAAGCCCGTCCAGGGGGCTACTATGGCTACACCTTC. This sequence joins TRBV4-2 and TRBJ1-2; 8 bases line up with TRBD1. The V and J ends lost 1 base and 3 bases, in that order; junction bases with no gene match: 7. The CDR3 is made up of 16 amino acids. CDR1 and CDR2 from the germline V gene are LGHNA and YNFKEQ.

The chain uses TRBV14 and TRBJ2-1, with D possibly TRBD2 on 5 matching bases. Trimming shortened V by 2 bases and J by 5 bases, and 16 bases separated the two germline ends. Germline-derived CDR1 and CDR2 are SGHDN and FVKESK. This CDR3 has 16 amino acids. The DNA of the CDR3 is TGTGCCAGCAGCCAACATACTAGTTACCCCCACAATGAGCAGTTCTTC. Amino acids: CASSQHTSYPHNEQFF. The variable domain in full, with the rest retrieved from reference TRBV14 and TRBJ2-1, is EAGVTQFPSHSVIEKGQTVTLRCDPISGHDNLYWYRRVMGKEIKFLLHFVKESKQDESGMPNNRFLAERTGGTYSTLKVQPAELEDSGVYFCASSQHTSYPHNEQFFGPGTRLTVL.

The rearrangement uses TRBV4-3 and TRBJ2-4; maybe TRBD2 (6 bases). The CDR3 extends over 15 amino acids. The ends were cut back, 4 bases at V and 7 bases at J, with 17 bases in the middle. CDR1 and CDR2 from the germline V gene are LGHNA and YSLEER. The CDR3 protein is CASSRGTSLANIQYF. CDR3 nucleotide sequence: TGCGCCAGCAGCCGCGGGACTTCCCTGGCGAACATTCAGTACTTC.

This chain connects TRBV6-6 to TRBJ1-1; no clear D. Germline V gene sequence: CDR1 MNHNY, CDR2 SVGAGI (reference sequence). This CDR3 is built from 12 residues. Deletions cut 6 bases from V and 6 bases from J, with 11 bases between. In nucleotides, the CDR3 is TGTGCCAGCAGCTCCCTAGCTTCTGAAGCTTTCTTT. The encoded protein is CASSSLASEAFF.

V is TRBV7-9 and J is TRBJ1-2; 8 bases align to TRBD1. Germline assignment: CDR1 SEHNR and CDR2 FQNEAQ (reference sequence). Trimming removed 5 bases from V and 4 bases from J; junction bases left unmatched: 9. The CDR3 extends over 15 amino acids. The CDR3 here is CASSLRRGQGYGYTF. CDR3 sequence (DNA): TGTGCCAGCAGCCTACGCAGAGGACAGGGCTATGGCTACACCTTC.

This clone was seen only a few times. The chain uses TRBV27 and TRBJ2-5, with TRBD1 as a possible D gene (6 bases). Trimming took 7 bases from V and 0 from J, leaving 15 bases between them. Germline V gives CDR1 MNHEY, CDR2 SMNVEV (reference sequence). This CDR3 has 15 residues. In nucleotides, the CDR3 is TGTGCCAGCAAGGTACAGGGTCTAGACCAAGAGACCCAGTACTTC. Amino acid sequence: CASKVQGLDQETQYF.

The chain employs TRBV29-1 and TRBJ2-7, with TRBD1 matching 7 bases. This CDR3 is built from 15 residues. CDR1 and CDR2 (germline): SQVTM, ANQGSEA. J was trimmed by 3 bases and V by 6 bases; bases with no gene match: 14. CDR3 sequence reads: CSVSKRDSRDYEQYF. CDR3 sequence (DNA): TGCAGCGTCTCGAAAAGGGACAGCCGAGACTACGAGCAGTACTTC.

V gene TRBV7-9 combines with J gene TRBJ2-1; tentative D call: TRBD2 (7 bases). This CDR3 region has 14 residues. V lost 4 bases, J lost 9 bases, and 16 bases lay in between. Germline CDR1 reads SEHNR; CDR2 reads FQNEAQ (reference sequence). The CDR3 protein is CASSSVGGGGEQFF. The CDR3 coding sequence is TGTGCCAGCAGCTCTGTGGGGGGCGGGGGTGAGCAGTTCTTC.

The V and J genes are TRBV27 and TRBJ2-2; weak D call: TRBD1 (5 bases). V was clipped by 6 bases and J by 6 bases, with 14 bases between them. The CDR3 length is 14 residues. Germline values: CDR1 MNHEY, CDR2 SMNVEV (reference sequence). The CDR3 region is CASRERGSAGELFF. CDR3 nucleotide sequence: TGTGCCAGCAGGGAAAGGGGATCGGCCGGGGAGCTGTTTTTT.

The CDR3 nucleotides read TGTGCCAGCATTCCCAGCGGGGGCTCCTACAATGAGCAGTTCTTC. Its translation: CASIPSGGSYNEQFF. The chain is built from TRBV28 and TRBJ2-1; 8 bases line up with TRBD2. V lost 7 bases to trimming and J lost 0 bases; unmatched junction nucleotides: 5. The CDR3 is 15 residues long. Germline V gives CDR1 MDHEN, CDR2 SYDVKM.

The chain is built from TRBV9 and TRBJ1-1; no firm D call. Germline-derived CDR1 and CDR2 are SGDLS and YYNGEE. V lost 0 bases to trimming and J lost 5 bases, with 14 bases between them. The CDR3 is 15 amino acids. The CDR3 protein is CASSVAEGLGTEAFF. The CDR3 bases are TGTGCCAGCAGCGTAGCGGAGGGTTTGGGGACTGAAGCTTTCTTT.

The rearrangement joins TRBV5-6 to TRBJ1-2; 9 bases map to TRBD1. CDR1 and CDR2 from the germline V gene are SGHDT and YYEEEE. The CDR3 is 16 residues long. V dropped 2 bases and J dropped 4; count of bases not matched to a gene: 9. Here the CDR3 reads CASSFQYLTGGYGYTF. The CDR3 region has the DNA TGTGCCAGCAGCTTCCAGTACTTGACAGGGGGCTATGGCTACACCTTC.

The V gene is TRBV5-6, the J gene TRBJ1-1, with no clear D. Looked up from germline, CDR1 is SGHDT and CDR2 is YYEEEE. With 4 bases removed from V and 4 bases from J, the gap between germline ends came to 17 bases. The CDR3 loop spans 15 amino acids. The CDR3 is CASSLDPFIGTEAFF. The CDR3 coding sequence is TGTGCCAGCAGCCTAGATCCCTTCATAGGCACTGAAGCTTTCTTT.

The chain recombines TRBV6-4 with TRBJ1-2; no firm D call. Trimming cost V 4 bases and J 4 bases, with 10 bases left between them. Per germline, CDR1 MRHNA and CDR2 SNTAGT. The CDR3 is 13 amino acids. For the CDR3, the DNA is TGTGCCAGCAGTGTGGGCAGCCTCTATGGCTACACCTTC. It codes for CASSVGSLYGYTF.

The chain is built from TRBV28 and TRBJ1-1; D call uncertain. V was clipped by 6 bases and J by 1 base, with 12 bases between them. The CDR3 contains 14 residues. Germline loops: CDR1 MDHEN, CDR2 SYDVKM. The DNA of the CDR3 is TGTGCCAGCAGGAGTGGGCAGGCGAACACTGAAGCTTTCTTT. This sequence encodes CASRSGQANTEAFF. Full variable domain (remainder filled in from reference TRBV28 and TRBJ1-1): DVKVTQSSRYLVKRTGEKVFLECVQDMDHENMFWYRQDPGLGLRLIYFSYDVKMKEKGDIPEGYSVSREKKERFSLILESASTNQTSMYLCASRSGQANTEAFFGQGTRLTVV.

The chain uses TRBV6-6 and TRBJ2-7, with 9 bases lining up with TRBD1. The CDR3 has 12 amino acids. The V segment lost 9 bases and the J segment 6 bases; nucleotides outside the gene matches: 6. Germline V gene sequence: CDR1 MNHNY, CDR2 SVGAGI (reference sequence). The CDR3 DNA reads TGTGCCAGTTGGACAGGGGCCCTCGAGCAGTACTTC. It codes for CASWTGALEQYF.

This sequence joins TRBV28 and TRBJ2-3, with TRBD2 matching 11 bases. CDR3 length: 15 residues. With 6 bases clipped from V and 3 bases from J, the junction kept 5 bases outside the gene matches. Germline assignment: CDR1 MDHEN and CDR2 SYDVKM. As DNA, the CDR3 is TGTGCCAGCAGCTCTAGCGGGAGGAAAACAGATACGCAGTATTTT. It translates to CASSSSGRKTDTQYF.

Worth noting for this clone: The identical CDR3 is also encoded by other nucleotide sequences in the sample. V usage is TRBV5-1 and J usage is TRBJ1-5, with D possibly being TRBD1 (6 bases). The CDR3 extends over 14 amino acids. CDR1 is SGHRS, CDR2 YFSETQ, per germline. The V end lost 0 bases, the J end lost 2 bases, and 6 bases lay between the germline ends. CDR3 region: CASSLEGGNQPQHF. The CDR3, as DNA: TGCGCCAGCAGCTTGGAGGGGGGCAATCAGCCCCAGCATTTT.

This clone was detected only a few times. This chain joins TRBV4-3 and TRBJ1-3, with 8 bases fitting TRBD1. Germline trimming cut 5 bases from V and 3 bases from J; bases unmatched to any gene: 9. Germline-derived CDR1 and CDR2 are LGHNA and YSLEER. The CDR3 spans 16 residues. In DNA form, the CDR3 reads TGCGCCAGCAGCGGGGCGACAGGGGCGGGTGGAAACACCATATATTTT. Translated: CASSGATGAGGNTIYF.

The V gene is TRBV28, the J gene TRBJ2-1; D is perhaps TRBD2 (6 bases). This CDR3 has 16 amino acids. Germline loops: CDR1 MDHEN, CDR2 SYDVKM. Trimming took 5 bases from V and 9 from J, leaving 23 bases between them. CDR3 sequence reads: CASSPYGTSRSGEQFF. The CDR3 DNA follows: TGTGCCAGCAGTCCATACGGGACTTCAAGAAGCGGTGAGCAGTTCTTC.

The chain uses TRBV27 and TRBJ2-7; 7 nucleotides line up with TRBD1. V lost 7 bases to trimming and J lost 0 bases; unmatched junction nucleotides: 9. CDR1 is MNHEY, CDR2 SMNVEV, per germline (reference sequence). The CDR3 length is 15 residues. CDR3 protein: CASTARGISSYEQYF. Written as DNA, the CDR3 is TGTGCCAGCACCGCCAGGGGGATAAGCTCCTACGAGCAGTACTTC.

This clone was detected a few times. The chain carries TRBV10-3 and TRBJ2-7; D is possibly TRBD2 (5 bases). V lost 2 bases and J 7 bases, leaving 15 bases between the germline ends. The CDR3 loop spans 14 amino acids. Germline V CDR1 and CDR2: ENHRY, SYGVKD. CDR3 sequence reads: CAISETAGGREQYF. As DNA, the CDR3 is TGTGCCATCAGTGAGACCGCAGGAGGACGGGAGCAGTACTTC.

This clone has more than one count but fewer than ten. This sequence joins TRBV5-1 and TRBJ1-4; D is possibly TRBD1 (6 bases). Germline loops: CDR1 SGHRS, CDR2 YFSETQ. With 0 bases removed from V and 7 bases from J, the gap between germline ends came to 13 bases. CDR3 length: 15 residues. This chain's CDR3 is CASSLGDTASEKLFF. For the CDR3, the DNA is TGCGCCAGCAGCTTGGGGGACACGGCCTCTGAAAAACTGTTTTTT.

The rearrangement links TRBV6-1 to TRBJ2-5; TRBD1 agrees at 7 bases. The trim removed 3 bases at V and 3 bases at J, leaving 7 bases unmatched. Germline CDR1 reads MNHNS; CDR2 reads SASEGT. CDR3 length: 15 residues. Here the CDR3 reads CASSDSKTGKETQYF. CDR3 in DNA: TGTGCCAGCAGTGACTCTAAGACAGGGAAAGAGACCCAGTACTTC.

The CDR3 DNA reads as TGTGCCAGCAGCTCACGACAGGGGAAAGATCCCTATGGCTACACCTTC. Translation: CASSSRQGKDPYGYTF. J is TRBJ1-2 and V is TRBV7-2; 8 nucleotides match TRBD1. CDR3 length: 16 amino acids. The germline V gene has CDR1 SGHTA and CDR2 FQGNSA. V was pared by 4 bases and J by 4 bases, with 11 bases of the junction left unmatched.